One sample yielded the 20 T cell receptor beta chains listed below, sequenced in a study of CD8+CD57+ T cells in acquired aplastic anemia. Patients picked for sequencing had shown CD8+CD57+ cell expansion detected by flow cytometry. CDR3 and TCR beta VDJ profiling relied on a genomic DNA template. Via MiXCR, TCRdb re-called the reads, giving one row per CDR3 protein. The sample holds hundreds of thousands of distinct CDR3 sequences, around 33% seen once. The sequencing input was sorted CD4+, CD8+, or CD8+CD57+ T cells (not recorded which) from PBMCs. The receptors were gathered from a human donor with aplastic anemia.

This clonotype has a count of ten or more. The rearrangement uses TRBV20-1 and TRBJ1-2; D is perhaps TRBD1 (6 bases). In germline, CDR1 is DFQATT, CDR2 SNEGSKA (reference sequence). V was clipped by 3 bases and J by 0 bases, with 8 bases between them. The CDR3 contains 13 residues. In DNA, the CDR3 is TGCAGTGCTAGTGGACAGCCTAACTATGGCTACACCTTC. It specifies CSASGQPNYGYTF.

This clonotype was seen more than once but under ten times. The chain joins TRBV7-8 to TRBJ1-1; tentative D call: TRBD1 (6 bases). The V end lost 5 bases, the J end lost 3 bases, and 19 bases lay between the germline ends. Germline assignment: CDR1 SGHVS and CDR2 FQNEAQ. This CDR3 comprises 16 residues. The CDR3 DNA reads TGTGCCAGCAGCCCCGAGGGGGGGCGATCGGACACTGAAGCTTTCTTT. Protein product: CASSPEGGRSDTEAFF.

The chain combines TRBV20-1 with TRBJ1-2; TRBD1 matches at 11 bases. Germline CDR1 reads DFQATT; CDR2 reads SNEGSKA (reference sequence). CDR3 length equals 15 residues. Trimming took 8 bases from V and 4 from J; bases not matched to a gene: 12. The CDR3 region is CSTADPGQGGYGYTF. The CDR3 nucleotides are TGCAGTACTGCCGATCCGGGACAGGGGGGCTATGGCTACACCTTC.

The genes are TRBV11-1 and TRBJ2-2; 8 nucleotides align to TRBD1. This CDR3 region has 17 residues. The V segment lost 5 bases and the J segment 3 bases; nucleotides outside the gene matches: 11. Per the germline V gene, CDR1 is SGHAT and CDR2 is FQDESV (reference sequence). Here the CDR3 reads CASSQLSQGDDTGELFF. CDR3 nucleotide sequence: TGTGCCAGCAGCCAGCTTTCACAGGGGGACGACACCGGGGAGCTGTTTTTT.

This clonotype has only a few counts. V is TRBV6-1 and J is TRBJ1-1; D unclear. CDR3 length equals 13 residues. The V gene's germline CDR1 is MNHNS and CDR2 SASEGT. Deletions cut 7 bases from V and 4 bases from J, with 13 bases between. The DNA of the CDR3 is TGTGCCAGCAAGAATGGGGTTGCCACTGAAGCTTTCTTT. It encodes CASKNGVATEAFF.

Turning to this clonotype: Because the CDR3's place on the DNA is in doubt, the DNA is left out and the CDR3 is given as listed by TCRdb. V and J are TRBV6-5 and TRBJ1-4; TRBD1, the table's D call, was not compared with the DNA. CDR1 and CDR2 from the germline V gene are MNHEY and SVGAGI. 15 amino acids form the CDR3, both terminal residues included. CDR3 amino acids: CASSYWGQGSEKPFF.

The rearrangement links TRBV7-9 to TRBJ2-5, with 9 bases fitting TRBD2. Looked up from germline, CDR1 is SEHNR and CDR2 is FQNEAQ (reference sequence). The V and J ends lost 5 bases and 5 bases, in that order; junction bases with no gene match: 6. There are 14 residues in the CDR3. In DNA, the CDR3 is TGTGCCAGCAGCGACAGCGGGAGGCGGGAGACCCAGTACTTC. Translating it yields CASSDSGRRETQYF. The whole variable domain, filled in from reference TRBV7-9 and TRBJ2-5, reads DTGVSQNPRHKITKRGQNVTFRCDPISEHNRLYWYRQTLGQGPEFLTYFQNEAQLEKSRLLSDRFSAERPKGSFSTLEIQRTEQGDSAMYLCASSDSGRRETQYFGPGTRLLVL.

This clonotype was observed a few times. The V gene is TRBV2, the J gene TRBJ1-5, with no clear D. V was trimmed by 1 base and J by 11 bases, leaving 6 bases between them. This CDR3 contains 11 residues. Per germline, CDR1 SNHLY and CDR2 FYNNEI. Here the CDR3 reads CASSEVATQHF. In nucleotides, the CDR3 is TGTGCCAGCAGTGAAGTGGCGACCCAGCATTTT.

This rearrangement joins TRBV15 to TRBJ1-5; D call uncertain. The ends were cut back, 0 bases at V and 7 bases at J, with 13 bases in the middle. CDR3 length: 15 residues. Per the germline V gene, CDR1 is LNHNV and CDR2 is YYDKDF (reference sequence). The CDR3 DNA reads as TGTGCCACCAGCAGAGATTTAGTTGGGGAGCAGCCCCAGCATTTT. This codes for CATSRDLVGEQPQHF. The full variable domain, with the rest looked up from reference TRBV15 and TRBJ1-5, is DAMVIQNPRYQVTQFGKPVTLSCSQTLNHNVMYWYQQKSSQAPKLLFHYYDKDFNNEADTPDNFQSRRPNTSFCFLDIRSPGLGDTAMYLCATSRDLVGEQPQHFGDGTRLSIL.

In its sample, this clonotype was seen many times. The DNA of the CDR3 is TGTGCCAGCTCCCTAAGTTGGACGAACACTGAAGCTTTCTTT. Translated: CASSLSWTNTEAFF. The chain combines TRBV2 with TRBJ1-1, with D uncertain. V was pared by 8 bases and J by 1 base, with 14 bases between. Germline lookup yields CDR1 SNHLY and CDR2 FYNNEI. This CDR3 contains 14 residues.

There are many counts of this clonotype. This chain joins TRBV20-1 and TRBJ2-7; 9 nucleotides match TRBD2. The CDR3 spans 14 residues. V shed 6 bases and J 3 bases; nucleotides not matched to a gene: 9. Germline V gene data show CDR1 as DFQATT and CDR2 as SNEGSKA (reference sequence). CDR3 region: CSAGSRRGGYEQYF. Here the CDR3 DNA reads TGCAGTGCCGGGTCGAGGCGGGGGGGCTACGAGCAGTACTTC.

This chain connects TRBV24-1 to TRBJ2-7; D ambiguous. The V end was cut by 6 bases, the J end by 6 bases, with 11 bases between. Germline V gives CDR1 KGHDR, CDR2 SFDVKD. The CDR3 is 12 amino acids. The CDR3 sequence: CATSLSSSEQYF. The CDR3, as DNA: TGTGCCACCAGTTTGTCGAGCTCCGAGCAGTACTTC.

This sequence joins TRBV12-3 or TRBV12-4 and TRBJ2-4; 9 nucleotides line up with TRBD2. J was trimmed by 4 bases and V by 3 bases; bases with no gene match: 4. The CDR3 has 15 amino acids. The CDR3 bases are TGTGCCAGCAGTTTCCTAGCGGGGCCTAAAAACATTCAGTACTTC. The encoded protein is CASSFLAGPKNIQYF.

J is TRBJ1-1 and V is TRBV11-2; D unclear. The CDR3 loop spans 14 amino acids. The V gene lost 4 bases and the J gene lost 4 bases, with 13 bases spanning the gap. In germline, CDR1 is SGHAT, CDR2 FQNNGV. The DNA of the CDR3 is TGTGCCAGCAGCTCAAGATGGGGAGGCACTGAAGCTTTCTTT. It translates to CASSSRWGGTEAFF.

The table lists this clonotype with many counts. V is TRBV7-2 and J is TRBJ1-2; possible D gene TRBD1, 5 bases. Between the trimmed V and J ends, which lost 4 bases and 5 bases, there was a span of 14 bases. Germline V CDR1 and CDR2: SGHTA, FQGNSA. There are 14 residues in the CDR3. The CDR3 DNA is TGTGCCAGCAGCTCCACCGGGACCGATTATGGCTACACCTTC. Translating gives CASSSTGTDYGYTF.

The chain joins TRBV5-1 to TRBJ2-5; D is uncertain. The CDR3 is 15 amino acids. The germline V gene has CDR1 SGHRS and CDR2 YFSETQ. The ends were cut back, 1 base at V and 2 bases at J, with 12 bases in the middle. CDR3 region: CASSLRASVQETQYF. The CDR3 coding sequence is TGCGCCAGCAGCTTGAGGGCGTCAGTTCAAGAGACCCAGTACTTC.

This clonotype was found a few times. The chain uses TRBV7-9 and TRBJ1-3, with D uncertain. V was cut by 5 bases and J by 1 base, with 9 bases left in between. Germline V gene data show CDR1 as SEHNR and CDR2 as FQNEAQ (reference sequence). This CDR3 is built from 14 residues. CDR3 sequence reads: CASSGRSSGNTIYF. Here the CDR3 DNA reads TGTGCCAGCAGCGGCAGATCTTCTGGAAACACCATATATTTT.

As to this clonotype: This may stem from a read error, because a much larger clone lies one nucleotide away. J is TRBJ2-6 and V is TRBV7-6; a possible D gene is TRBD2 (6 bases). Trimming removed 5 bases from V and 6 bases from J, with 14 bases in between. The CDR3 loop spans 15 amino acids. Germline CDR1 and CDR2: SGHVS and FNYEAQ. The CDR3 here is CASSPAGPEANVLTF. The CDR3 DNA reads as TGTGCCAGCAGCCCGGCGGGGCCTGAGGCCAACGTCCTGACTTTC. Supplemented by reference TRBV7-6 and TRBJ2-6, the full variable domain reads GAGVSQSPRYKVTKRGQDVALRCDPISGHVSLYWYRQALGQGPEFLTYFNYEAQQDKSGLPNDRFSAERPEGSISTLTIQRTEQRDSAMYRCASSPAGPEANVLTFGAGSRLTVL.

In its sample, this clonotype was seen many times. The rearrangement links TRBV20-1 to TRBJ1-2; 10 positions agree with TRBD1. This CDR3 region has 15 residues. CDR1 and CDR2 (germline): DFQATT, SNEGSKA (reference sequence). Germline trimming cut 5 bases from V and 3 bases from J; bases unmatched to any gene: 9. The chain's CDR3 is CSAANPGQGDYGYTF. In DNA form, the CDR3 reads TGCAGTGCTGCGAACCCAGGACAGGGGGACTATGGCTACACCTTC.

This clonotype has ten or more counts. CDR3 DNA: TGTGCCACCTCACCCCGAACGGACTATGGCTACACCTTC. It yields the protein CATSPRTDYGYTF. This rearrangement joins TRBV5-8 to TRBJ1-2; D not certain. The germline V and J ends were trimmed by 9 bases and 3 bases, with 15 bases remaining between them. CDR1 is SGHTS, CDR2 YDEGEE, per germline. This CDR3 is 13 amino acids long.